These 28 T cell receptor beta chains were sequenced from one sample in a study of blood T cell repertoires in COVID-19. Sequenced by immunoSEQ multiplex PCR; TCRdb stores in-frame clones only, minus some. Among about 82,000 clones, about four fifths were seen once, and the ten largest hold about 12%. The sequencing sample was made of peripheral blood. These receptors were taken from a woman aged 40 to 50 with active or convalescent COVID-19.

The CDR3 loop reads CASSPSLAEQFF. CDR3 in DNA: TGCGCCAGCAGCCCGTCACTAGCGGAGCAGTTCTTC. This chain joins TRBV5-1 and TRBJ2-1; 7 bases line up with TRBD2. Germline lookup yields CDR1 SGHRS and CDR2 YFSETQ. V gave up 4 bases and J gave up 10 bases; unmatched junction bases: 5. The CDR3 consists of 12 residues.

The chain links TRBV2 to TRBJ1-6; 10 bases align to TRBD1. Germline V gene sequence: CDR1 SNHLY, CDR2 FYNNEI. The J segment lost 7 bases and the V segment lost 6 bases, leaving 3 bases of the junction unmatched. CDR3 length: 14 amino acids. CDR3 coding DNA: TGTGCCAGCAGACAGGACAGGGGGAATTCACCCCTCCACTTT. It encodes CASRQDRGNSPLHF. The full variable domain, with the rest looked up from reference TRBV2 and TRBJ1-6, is EPEVTQTPSHQVTQMGQEVILRCVPISNHLYFYWYRQILGQKVEFLVSFYNNEISEKSEIFDDQFSVERPDGSNFTLKIRSTKLEDSAMYFCASRQDRGNSPLHFGNGTRLTVT.

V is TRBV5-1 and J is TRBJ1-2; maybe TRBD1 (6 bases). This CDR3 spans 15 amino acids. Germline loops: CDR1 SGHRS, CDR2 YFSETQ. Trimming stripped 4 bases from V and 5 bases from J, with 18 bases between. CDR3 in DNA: TGCGCCAGCAGCCCGAGACAGGCCAAGGGATATGGCTACACCTTC. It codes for CASSPRQAKGYGYTF.

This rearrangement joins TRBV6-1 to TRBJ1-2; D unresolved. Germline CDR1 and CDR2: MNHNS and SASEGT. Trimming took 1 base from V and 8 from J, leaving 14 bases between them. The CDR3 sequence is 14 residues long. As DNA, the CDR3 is TGTGCCAGCAGTGAAGAGTCGGGTCGTTCCGGCTACACCTTC. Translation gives CASSEESGRSGYTF.

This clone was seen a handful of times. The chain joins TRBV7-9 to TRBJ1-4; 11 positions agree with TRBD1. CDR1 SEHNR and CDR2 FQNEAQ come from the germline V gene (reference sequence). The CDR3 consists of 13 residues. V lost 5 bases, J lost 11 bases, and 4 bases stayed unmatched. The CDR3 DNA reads TGTGCCAGCAGCCCGGGACAGGGGGAGAAACTGTTTTTT. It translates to CASSPGQGEKLFF.

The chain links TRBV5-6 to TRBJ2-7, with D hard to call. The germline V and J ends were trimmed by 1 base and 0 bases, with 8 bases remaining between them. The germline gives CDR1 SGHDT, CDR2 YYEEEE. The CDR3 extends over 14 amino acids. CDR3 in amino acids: CASSLQQLSYEQYF. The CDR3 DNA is TGTGCCAGCAGCTTGCAACAGCTCTCCTACGAGCAGTACTTC.

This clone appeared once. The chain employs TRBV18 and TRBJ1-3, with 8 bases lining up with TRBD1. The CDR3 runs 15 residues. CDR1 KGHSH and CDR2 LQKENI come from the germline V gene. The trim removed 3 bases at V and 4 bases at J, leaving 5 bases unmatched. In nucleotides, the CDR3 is TGTGCCAGCTCACCGACAGGGGATCCCGGAAACACCATATATTTT. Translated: CASSPTGDPGNTIYF.

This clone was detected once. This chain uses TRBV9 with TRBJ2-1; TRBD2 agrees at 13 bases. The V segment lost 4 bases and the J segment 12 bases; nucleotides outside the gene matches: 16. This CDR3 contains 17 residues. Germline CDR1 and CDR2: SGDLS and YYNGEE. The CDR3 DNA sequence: TGTGCCAGCAGCCCAGTAGGTGGGACTAGCGGGGCCCAAGGGCAGTTCTTC. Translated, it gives CASSPVGGTSGAQGQFF. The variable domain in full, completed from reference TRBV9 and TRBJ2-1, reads DSGVTQTPKHLITATGQRVTLRCSPRSGDLSVYWYQQSLDQGLQFLIQYYNGEERAKGNILERFSAQQFPDLHSELNLSSLELGDSALYFCASSPVGGTSGAQGQFFGPGTRLTVL.

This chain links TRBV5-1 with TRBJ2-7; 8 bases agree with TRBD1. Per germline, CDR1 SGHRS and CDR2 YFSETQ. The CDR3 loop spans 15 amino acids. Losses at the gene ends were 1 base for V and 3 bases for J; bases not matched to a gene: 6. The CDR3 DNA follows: TGCGCCAGCAGCTTGCAGGACAGGGCGATCTACGAGCAGTACTTC. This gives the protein CASSLQDRAIYEQYF.

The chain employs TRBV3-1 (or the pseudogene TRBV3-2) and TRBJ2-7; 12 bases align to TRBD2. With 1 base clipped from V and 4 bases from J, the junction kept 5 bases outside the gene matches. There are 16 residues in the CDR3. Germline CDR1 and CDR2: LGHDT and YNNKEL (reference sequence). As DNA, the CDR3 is TGTGCCAGCAGCCAAGGGAGTCTAGCGGGAGGGTACGAGCAGTACTTC. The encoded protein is CASSQGSLAGGYEQYF.

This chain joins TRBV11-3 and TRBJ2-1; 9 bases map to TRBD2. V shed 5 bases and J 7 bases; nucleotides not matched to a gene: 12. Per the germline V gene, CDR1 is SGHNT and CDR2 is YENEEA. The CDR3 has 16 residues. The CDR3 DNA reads TGTGCCAGCAGCGGTGGGACAGCGGGAGGATGGAATGAGCAGTTCTTC. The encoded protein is CASSGGTAGGWNEQFF.

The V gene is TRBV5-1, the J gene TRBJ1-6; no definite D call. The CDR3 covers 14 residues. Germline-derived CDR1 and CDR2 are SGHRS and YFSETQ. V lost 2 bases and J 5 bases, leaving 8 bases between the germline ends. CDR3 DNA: TGCGCCAGCAGCTTAGGCCAGGATAATTCACCCCTCCACTTT. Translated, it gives CASSLGQDNSPLHF.

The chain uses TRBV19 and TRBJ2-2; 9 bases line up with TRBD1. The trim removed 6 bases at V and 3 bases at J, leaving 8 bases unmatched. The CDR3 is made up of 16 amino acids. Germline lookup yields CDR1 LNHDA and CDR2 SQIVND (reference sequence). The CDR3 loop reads CASRTTGGAYTGELFF. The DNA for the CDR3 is TGTGCCAGTAGAACTACAGGGGGCGCGTACACCGGGGAGCTGTTTTTT.

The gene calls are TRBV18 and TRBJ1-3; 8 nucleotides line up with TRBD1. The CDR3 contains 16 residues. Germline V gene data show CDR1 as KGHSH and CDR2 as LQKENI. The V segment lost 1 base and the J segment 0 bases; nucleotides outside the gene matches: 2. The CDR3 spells CASSPQGQASGNTIYF. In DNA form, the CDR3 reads TGTGCCAGCTCACCACAGGGACAGGCCTCTGGAAACACCATATATTTT.

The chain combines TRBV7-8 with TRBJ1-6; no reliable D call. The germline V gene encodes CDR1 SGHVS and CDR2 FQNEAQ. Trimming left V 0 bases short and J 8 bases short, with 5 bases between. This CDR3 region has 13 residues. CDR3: CASSLAQYSPLHF. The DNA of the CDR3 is TGTGCCAGCAGCTTAGCTCAGTATTCACCCCTCCACTTT.

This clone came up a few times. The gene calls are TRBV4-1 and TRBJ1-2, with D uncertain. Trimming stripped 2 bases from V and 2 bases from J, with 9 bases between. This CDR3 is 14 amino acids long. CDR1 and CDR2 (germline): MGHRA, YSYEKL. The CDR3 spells CASSQLTENYGYTF. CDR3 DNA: TGCGCCAGCAGCCAACTCACAGAGAACTATGGCTACACCTTC.

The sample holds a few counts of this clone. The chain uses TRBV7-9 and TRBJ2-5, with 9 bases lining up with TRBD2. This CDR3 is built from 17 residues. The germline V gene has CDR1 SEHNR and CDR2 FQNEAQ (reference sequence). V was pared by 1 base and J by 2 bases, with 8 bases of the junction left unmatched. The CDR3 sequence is CASSLGAGGGSQETQYF. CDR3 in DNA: TGTGCCAGCAGCTTAGGAGCGGGAGGAGGTTCACAAGAGACCCAGTACTTC. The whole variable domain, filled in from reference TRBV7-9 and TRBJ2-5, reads DTGVSQNPRHKITKRGQNVTFRCDPISEHNRLYWYRQTLGQGPEFLTYFQNEAQLEKSRLLSDRFSAERPKGSFSTLEIQRTEQGDSAMYLCASSLGAGGGSQETQYFGPGTRLLVL.

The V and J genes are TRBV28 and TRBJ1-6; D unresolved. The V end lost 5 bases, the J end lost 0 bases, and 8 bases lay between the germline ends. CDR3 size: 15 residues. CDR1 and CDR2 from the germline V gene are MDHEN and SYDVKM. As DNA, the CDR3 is TGTGCCAGCAGTCTCGGGAACTCCTATAATTCACCCCTCCACTTT. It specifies CASSLGNSYNSPLHF.

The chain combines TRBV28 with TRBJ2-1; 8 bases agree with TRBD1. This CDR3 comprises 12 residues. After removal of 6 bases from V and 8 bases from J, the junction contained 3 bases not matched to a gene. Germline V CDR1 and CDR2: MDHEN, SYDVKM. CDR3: CASSEQGDEQFF. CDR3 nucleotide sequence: TGTGCCAGCAGCGAACAGGGGGATGAGCAGTTCTTC.

The CDR3 DNA reads as TGTGCCAGCAGTTTAAGGGGGTATTCACCCCTCCACTTT. It yields the protein CASSLRGYSPLHF. The V and J genes are TRBV27 and TRBJ1-6; the D gene is possibly TRBD1 (6 bases). CDR1 is MNHEY and CDR2 is SMNVEV in the germline V gene (reference sequence). V was shortened by 2 bases and J by 8 bases, with 7 bases between the two germline ends. The CDR3 is made up of 13 amino acids.

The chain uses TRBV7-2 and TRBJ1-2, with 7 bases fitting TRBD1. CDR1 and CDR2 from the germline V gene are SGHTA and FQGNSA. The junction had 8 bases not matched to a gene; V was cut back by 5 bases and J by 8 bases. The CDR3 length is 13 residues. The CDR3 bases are TGTGCCAGCAGCCCCCGACAGGGATACGGCTACACCTTC. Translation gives CASSPRQGYGYTF.

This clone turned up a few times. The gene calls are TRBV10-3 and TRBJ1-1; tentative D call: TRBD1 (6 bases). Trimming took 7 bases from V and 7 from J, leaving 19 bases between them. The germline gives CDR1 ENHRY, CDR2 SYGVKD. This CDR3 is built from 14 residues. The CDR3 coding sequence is TGTGCCATCATGGCTCAGGGGCGGGTTAGTGAAGCTTTCTTT. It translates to CAIMAQGRVSEAFF.

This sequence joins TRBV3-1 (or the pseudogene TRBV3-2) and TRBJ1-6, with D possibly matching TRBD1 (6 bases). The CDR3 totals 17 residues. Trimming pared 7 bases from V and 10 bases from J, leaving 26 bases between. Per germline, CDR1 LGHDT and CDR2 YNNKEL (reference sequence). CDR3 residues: CASTPGGGGWIGSPLHF. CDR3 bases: TGTGCCAGCACCCCAGGAGGGGGGGGGTGGATTGGATCACCCCTCCACTTT.

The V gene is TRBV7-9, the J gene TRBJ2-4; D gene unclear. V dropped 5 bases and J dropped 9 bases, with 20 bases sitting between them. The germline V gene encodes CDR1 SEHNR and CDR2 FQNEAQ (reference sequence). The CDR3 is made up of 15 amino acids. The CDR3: CASSPDASLVFIQYF. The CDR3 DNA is TGTGCCAGCAGCCCCGACGCTAGTTTAGTTTTCATTCAGTACTTC.

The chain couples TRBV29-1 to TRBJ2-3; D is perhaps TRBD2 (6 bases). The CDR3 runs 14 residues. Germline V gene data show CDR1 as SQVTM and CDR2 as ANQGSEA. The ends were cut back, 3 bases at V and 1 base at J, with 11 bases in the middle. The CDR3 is CSVDGGSGTDTQYF. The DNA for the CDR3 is TGCAGCGTTGATGGGGGGAGCGGCACAGATACGCAGTATTTT.

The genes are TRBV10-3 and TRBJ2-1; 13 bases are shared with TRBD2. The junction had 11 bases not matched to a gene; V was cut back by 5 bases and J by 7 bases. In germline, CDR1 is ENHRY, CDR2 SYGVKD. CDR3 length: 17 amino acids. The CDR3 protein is CAISILAGGPGVNEQFF. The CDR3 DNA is TGTGCCATCAGTATACTAGCGGGGGGGCCGGGAGTGAATGAGCAGTTCTTC.

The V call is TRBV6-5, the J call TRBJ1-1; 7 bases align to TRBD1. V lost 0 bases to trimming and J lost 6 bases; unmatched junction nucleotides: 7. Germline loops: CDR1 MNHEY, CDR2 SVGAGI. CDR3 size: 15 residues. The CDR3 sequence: CASSYSRQGQAEAFF. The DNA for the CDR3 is TGTGCCAGCAGTTACTCGAGACAGGGCCAGGCTGAAGCTTTCTTT.

This chain's CDR3 is CASTRDRPYSNQPQHF. The CDR3 coding sequence is TGTGCCAGCACCCGGGACAGACCCTATAGCAATCAGCCCCAGCATTTT. The V call is TRBV6-4, the J call TRBJ1-5; 7 positions agree with TRBD1. Losses at the gene ends were 7 bases for V and 0 bases for J; bases not matched to a gene: 9. CDR3 size: 16 residues. Germline CDR1 MRHNA, CDR2 SNTAGT.